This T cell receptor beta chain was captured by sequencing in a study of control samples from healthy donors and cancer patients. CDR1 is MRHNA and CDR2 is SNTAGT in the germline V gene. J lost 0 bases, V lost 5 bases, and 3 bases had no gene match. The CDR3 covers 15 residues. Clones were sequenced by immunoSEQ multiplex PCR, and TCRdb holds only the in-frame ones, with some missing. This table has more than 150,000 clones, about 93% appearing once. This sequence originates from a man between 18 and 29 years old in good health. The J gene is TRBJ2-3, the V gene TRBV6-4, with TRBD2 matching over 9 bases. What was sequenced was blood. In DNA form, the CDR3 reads TGTGCCAGCAGTTCCAGCGGGGGGAGCACAGATACGCAGTATTTT. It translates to CASSSSGGSTDTQYF.